This T cell receptor (beta chain) was found in a study of response to subunit inactivated influenza vaccine. Via MiXCR, TCRdb re-called the RT-PCR reads, giving one row per CDR3 protein. This repertoire shows about 570,000 distinct CDR3 sequences, approximately 10% found once; its top ten account for 8% to 13%. CDR1 is SQVTM and CDR2 is ANQGSEA in the germline V gene. This CDR3 has 12 amino acids. The V and J ends lost 7 bases and 8 bases respectively, with 15 bases between them. A further study also used this sample, focusing on T cells expressing NK-cell markers. From that study: The authors generated TCR beta cDNA through 5'RACE template switching with UMIs.

This clonotype was obtained from a man aged 50 to 59 who received an inactivated influenza vaccine. The chain is built from TRBV29-1 and TRBJ2-1; D may be TRBD2 (5 bases). Sample: PBMCs from blood, taken on the day of vaccination. CDR3 bases: TGCAGCGGATGGTCAACCGGGGATGAGCAGTTCTTC. Translating it yields CSGWSTGDEQFF.